Each of the 31 T cell receptor beta chains below was sequenced from the same sample in a study of CXCR3-negative and CXCR3-positive naive CD8 T cells. With UMI labels, 5' RACE was used to prepare the TRB cDNA libraries. TCRdb re-analyzed the 5' RACE reads; it lists each CDR3 protein once, without DNA. The specimen's table records 70,000 to 95,000 distinct CDR3 sequences. The material sequenced was naive CXCR3- CD8+ T cells from blood. The subset is: CD45RO-CCR7+CD27+CD95- naive CD8+ T cells lacking CXCR3 (TNR3-). Receptor source: a human donor in good health. Some clones in this sample may be carry-over from other donors' samples.

This sequence joins TRBV7-3 and TRBJ2-1; the TRBD2 assignment by TCRdb is unverifiable without DNA. Looked up from germline, CDR1 is SGHTA and CDR2 is FQGTGA. The CDR3 length is 15 residues. Here the CDR3 reads CASSLGLAGVNEQFF.

V gene TRBV3-1 combines with J gene TRBJ2-5; the TCRdb D gene call, TRBD1, has no DNA to confirm it. The CDR3 has 18 amino acids. From germline, CDR1 is LGHDT and CDR2 YNNKEL (reference sequence). The CDR3 sequence is CASSQDNAISGKEETQYF.

The gene calls are TRBV7-7 and TRBJ2-1; TCRdb gives TRBD2 as the D gene, but with no DNA this cannot be confirmed. The germline gives CDR1 SSHAT, CDR2 FNYEAQ (reference sequence). The CDR3 runs to 13 residues. The CDR3 is CASSSGDLDEQFF.

This chain uses TRBV7-9 with TRBJ2-7; the TRBD1 assignment by TCRdb is unverifiable without DNA. CDR1 and CDR2 from the germline V gene are SEHNR and FQNEAQ (reference sequence). CDR3 length: 15 residues. CDR3 amino acids: CASSSFGTGSYEQYF.

V usage is TRBV14 and J usage is TRBJ2-7. Germline CDR1 is SGHDN and CDR2 is FVKESK. The CDR3 loop spans 12 amino acids. CDR3 region: CASSQVLYEQYF.

The chain uses TRBV7-9 and TRBJ2-1; TCRdb returns TRBD1, unconfirmable since there is no DNA. From germline, CDR1 is SEHNR and CDR2 FQNEAQ (reference sequence). This CDR3 contains 14 residues. CDR3 sequence reads: CASSLGTGFDEQFF.

The gene calls are TRBV4-3 and TRBJ2-7; lacking DNA, the TRBD2 call made by TCRdb goes unchecked. The CDR3 runs to 18 residues. Germline loops: CDR1 LGHNA, CDR2 YSLEER. CDR3: CASSQKRVTSEYLFEQYF.

V usage is TRBV6-5 and J usage is TRBJ1-2. Looked up from germline, CDR1 is MNHEY and CDR2 is SVGAGI. The CDR3 totals 14 residues. CDR3: CASSGPSIGYGYTF.

The genes are TRBV7-9 and TRBJ2-3; TCRdb selects TRBD1, and the lack of DNA leaves this call unchecked. Germline-derived CDR1 and CDR2 are SEHNR and FQNEAQ (reference sequence). This CDR3 comprises 20 residues. The CDR3 sequence: CASSLRSRTGEDLSTDTQYF.

The gene calls are TRBV28 and TRBJ2-7; TCRdb indicates TRBD1, and absent DNA this call remains unverified. CDR1 MDHEN and CDR2 SYDVKM come from the germline V gene. This CDR3 is 13 amino acids long. The CDR3 spells CASSYEGFYEQYF.

The chain uses TRBV15 and TRBJ2-7; the TRBD1 assignment by TCRdb is unverifiable without DNA. The CDR3 contains 16 residues. CDR1 LNHNV and CDR2 YYDKDF come from the germline V gene (reference sequence). This chain's CDR3 is CATSRLGQASSYEQYF.

The chain links TRBV13 to TRBJ1-3; there is no DNA to check the TCRdb D call of TRBD1. CDR3 length equals 17 residues. CDR1 is PRHDT, CDR2 FYEKMQ, per germline (reference sequence). CDR3 sequence reads: CASSALQGPSSGNTIYF. Full variable domain (remainder filled in from reference TRBV13 and TRBJ1-3): AAGVIQSPRHLIKEKRETATLKCYPIPRHDTVYWYQQGPGQDPQFLISFYEKMQSDKGSIPDRFSAQQFSDYHSELNMSSLELGDSALYFCASSALQGPSSGNTIYFGEGSWLTVV.

This chain links TRBV12-3 or TRBV12-4 with TRBJ1-2; TCRdb names TRBD1, which stays unverified in the absence of DNA. The CDR3 length is 12 residues. The CDR3 loop reads CATQQGRYGYTF.

This chain uses TRBV29-1 with TRBJ2-3; no DNA is available, so the TRBD2 call from TCRdb remains unchecked. The CDR3 is 14 residues long. Germline CDR1 is SQVTM and CDR2 is ANQGSEA. The CDR3 spells CSVPSSGGTDTQYF.

This sequence joins TRBV27 and TRBJ2-7; TCRdb picks TRBD1, but there is no DNA to check that call. Per germline, CDR1 MNHEY and CDR2 SMNVEV (reference sequence). The CDR3 is 14 amino acids. CDR3 region: CASSLGTGVHEQYF.

The chain combines TRBV30 with TRBJ2-7; without DNA, the TCRdb call of TRBD2 cannot be checked. The CDR3 loop spans 13 amino acids. Germline loops: CDR1 GTSNPN, CDR2 SVGIG (reference sequence). This CDR3 reads CAWSSGRAYEQYF.

The gene calls are TRBV4-2 and TRBJ2-7. CDR3 length: 12 residues. The germline V gene encodes CDR1 LGHNA and CDR2 YNFKEQ. The CDR3 sequence: CASSQDLYEQYF.

CDR3 in amino acids: CASSHPLAGDEQFF. This chain joins TRBV7-9 and TRBJ2-1; TCRdb calls TRBD2, which cannot be checked without DNA. The CDR3 is 14 amino acids. CDR1 and CDR2 from the germline V gene are SEHNR and FQNEAQ (reference sequence).

The chain links TRBV7-9 to TRBJ2-4; TCRdb selects TRBD1, and the lack of DNA leaves this call unchecked. This CDR3 contains 21 residues. Germline assignment: CDR1 SEHNR and CDR2 FQNEAQ (reference sequence). The CDR3 loop is CASSFQTPGQDFTWGKNIQYF.

This sequence joins TRBV6-6 and TRBJ2-7; TCRdb outputs TRBD2, but without DNA this stays unchecked. Germline V gene sequence: CDR1 MNHNY, CDR2 SVGAGI (reference sequence). The CDR3 loop spans 15 amino acids. CDR3 in amino acids: CASSYGLAVSYEQYF.

The gene calls are TRBV7-9 and TRBJ2-5; the D call of TRBD2 rests on TCRdb alone, since no DNA is present to check it. The CDR3 has 16 residues. Germline CDR1 and CDR2: SEHNR and FQNEAQ (reference sequence). Here the CDR3 reads CASSTRLAGDQETQYF.

The CDR3 is CASSLRELGGRFYEQYF. The genes are TRBV5-1 and TRBJ2-7; TCRdb proposes TRBD1, but this gene call is untestable without DNA. The germline V gene encodes CDR1 SGHRS and CDR2 YFSETQ. The CDR3 runs 17 residues.

The chain has TRBV7-9 and TRBJ1-2; TCRdb's D gene call, TRBD1, goes unchecked for lack of DNA. The germline gives CDR1 SEHNR, CDR2 FQNEAQ (reference sequence). This CDR3 is 15 amino acids long. This CDR3 reads CASSPRQGAYYGYTF.

The chain recombines TRBV7-9 with TRBJ2-2. CDR1 SEHNR and CDR2 FQNEAQ come from the germline V gene (reference sequence). CDR3 size: 12 residues. The chain's CDR3 is CASSFEHGELFF.

The chain links TRBV7-2 to TRBJ2-7; TCRdb indicates TRBD1, and absent DNA this call remains unverified. The CDR3 length is 14 residues. Germline lookup yields CDR1 SGHTA and CDR2 FQGNSA. The CDR3: CASSLSGGANEQYF.

This chain uses TRBV10-3 with TRBJ2-7; lacking DNA, the TRBD1 call made by TCRdb goes unchecked. Germline CDR1 and CDR2: ENHRY and SYGVKD. The CDR3 runs 14 residues. CDR3 amino acids: CAISEADSPYEQYF.

This chain's CDR3 is CASRETSGGAYMKFF. The chain combines TRBV2 with TRBJ2-1; the TCRdb D gene call, TRBD2, has no DNA to confirm it. Per the germline V gene, CDR1 is SNHLY and CDR2 is FYNNEI. CDR3 size: 15 residues.

The rearrangement uses TRBV20-1 and TRBJ2-7; without DNA, the TCRdb call of TRBD1 cannot be checked. The CDR3 length is 12 residues. Germline lookup yields CDR1 DFQATT and CDR2 SNEGSKA (reference sequence). The chain's CDR3 is CSARGVRGEQYF.

The rearrangement links TRBV29-1 to TRBJ2-4; TCRdb's D gene call, TRBD2, goes unchecked for lack of DNA. This CDR3 contains 16 residues. Per the germline V gene, CDR1 is SQVTM and CDR2 is ANQGSEA. The CDR3 reads CSVGGLAGEAKNIQYF.

The chain joins TRBV10-3 to TRBJ2-1. The length of the CDR3 is 12 residues. The germline gives CDR1 ENHRY, CDR2 SYGVKD. The CDR3 is CAISEPRGEQFF.

The rearrangement joins TRBV20-1 to TRBJ2-7; TCRdb proposes TRBD1, but this gene call is untestable without DNA. Germline loops: CDR1 DFQATT, CDR2 SNEGSKA (reference sequence). This CDR3 is built from 13 residues. The chain's CDR3 is CSARGTASYEQYF.